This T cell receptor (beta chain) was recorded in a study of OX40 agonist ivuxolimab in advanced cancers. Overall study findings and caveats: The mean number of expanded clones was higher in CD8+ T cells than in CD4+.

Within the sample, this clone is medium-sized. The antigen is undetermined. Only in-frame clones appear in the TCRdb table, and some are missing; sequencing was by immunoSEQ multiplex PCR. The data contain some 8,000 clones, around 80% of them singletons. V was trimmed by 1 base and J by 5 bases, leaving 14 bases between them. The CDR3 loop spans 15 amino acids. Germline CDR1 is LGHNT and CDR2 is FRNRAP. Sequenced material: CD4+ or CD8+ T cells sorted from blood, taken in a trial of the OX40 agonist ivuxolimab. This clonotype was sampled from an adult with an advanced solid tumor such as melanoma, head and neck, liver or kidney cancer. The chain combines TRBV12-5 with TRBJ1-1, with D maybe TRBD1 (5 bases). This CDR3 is CASGLATDRGTEAFF. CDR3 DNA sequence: TGTGCTAGTGGTTTGGCCACCGATCGGGGGACTGAAGCTTTCTTT.